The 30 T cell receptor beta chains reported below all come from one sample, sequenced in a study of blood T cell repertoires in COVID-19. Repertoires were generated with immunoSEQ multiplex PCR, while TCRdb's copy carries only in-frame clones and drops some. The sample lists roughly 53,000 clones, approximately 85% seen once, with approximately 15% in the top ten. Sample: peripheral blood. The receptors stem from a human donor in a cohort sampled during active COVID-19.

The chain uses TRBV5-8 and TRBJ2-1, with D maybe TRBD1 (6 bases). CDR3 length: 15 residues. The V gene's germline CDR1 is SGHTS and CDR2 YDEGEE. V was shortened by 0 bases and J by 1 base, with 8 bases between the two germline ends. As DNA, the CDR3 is TGTGCCAGCAGCTTGGGTCAGGGGTCCTACAATGAGCAGTTCTTC. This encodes CASSLGQGSYNEQFF.

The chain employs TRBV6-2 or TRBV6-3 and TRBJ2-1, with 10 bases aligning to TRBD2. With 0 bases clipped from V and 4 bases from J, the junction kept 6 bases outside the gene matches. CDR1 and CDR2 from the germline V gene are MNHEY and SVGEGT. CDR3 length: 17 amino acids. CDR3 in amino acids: CASSYSPAGGIYNEQFF. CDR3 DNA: TGTGCCAGCAGTTACTCGCCAGCGGGGGGGATATACAATGAGCAGTTCTTC.

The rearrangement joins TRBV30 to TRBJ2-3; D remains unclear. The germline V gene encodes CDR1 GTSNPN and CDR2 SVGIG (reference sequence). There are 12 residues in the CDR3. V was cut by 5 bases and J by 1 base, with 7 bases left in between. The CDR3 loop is CAWSSGTDTQYF. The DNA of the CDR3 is TGTGCCTGGTCCTCGGGCACAGATACGCAGTATTTT.

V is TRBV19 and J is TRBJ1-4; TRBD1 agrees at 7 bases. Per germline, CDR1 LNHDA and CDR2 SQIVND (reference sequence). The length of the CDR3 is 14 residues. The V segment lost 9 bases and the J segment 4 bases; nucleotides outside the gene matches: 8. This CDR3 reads CASRTGDVNEKLFF. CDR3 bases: TGTGCCAGCAGAACAGGGGATGTTAATGAAAAACTGTTTTTT.

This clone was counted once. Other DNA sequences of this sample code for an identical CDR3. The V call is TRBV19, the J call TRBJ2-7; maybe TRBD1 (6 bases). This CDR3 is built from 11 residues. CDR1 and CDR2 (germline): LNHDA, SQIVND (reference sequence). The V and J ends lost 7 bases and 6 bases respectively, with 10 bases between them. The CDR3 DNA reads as TGTGCCAGTAAACAGGGTGGCGAGCAGTACTTC. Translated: CASKQGGEQYF.

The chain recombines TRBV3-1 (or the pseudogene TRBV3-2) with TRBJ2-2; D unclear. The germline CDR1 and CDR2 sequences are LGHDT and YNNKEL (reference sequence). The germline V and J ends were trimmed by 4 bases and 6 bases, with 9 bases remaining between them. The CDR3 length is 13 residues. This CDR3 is CASSLLGAGELFF. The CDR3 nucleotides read TGTGCCAGCAGCCTTCTAGGAGCCGGGGAGCTGTTTTTT.

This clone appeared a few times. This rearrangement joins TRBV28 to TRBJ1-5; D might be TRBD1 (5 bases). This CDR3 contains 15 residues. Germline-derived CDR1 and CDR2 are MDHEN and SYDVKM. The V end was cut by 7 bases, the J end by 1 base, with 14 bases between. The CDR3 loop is CASTPGGGSNQPQHF. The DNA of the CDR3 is TGTGCCAGCACTCCCGGTGGGGGGAGCAATCAGCCCCAGCATTTT.

The CDR3 region has the DNA TGTGCCACCAGCAGAGTAGGGGGTATGGGAACCCAGGTCTATGGCTACACCTTC. It is translated as CATSRVGGMGTQVYGYTF. V gene TRBV15 combines with J gene TRBJ1-2; D is perhaps TRBD1 (6 bases). The CDR3 runs to 18 residues. The V end lost 1 base, the J end lost 4 bases, and 22 bases lay between the germline ends. Germline V CDR1 and CDR2: LNHNV, YYDKDF (reference sequence).

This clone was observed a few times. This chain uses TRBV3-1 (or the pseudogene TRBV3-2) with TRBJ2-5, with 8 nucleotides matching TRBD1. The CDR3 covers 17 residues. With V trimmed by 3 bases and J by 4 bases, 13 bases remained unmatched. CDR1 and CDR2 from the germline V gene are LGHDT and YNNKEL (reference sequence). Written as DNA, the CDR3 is TGTGCCAGCAGCCACGGGGACAGGCGGACGGTTGGAGAGACCCAGTACTTC. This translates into CASSHGDRRTVGETQYF.

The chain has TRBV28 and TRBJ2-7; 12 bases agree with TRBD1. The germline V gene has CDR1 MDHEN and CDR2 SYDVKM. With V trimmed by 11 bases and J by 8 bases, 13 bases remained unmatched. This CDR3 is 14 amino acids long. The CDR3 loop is CAGLGQGAGEKQYF. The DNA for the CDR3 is TGTGCCGGGCTGGGACAGGGGGCCGGGGAAAAGCAGTACTTC.

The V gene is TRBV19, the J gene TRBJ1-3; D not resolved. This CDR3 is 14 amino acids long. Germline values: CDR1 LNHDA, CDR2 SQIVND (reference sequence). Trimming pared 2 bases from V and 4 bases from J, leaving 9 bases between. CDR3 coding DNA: TGTGCCAGTAGTATATCAAGCTGGGGAAACACCATATATTTT. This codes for CASSISSWGNTIYF.

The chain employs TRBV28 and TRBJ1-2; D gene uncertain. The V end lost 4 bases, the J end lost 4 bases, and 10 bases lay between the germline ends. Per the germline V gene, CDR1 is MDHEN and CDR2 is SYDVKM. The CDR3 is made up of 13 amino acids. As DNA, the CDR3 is TGTGCCAGCAGTTGGGCGCCCTCCTATGGCTACACCTTC. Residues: CASSWAPSYGYTF.

This CDR3 reads CASSAGLAGGRGTDTQYF. For the CDR3, the DNA is TGTGCCAGCAGTGCTGGACTAGCGGGAGGGCGGGGCACAGATACGCAGTATTTT. The V gene is TRBV6-2 or TRBV6-3, the J gene TRBJ2-3; 15 bases fit TRBD2. Germline V gene data show CDR1 as MNHEY and CDR2 as SVGEGT. CDR3 length: 18 residues. Germline trimming cut 5 bases from V and 1 base from J; bases unmatched to any gene: 7.

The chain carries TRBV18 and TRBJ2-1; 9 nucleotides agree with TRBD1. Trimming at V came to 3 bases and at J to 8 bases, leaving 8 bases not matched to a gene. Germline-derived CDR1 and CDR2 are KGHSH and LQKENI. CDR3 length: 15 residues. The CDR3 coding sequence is TGTGCCAGCTCACCGACAACAGGGGGCAGCGATGAGCAGTTCTTC. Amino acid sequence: CASSPTTGGSDEQFF.

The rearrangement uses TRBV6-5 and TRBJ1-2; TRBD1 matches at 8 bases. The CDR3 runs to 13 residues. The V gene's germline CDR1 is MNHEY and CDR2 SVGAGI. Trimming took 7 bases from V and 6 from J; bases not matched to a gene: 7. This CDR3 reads CASTTGQGNGYTF. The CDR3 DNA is TGTGCCAGCACCACAGGACAGGGTAATGGCTACACCTTC.

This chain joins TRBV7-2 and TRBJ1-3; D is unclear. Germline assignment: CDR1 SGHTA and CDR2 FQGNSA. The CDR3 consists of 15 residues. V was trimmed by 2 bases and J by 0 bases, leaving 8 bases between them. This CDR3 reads CASSLTVYSGNTIYF. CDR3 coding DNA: TGTGCCAGCAGCTTAACAGTCTACTCTGGAAACACCATATATTTT.

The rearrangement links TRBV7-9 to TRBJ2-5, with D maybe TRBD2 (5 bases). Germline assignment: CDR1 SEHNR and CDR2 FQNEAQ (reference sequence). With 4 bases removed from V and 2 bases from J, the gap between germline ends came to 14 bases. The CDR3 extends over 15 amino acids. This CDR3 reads CASSSLPGVQETQYF. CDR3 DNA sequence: TGTGCCAGCAGCTCCCTGCCCGGGGTTCAAGAGACCCAGTACTTC.

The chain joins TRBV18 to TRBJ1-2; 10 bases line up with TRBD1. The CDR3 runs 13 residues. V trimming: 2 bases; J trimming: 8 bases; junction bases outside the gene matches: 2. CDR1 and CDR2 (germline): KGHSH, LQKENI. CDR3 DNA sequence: TGTGCCAGCTCACCAAGGGACAGGGGAGGCTACACCTTC. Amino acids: CASSPRDRGGYTF.

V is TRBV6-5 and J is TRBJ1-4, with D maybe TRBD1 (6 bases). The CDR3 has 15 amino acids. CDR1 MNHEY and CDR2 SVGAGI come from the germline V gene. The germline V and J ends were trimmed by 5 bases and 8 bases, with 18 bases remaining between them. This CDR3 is CASSRTGSQIEKLFF. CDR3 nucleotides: TGTGCCAGCAGTCGAACAGGGAGCCAGATAGAAAAACTGTTTTTT.

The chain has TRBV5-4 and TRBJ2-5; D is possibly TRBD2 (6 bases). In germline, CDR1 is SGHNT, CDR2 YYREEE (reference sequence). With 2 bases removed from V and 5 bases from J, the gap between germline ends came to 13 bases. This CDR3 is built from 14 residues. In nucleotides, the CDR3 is TGTGCCAGCAGCTTCTCGACTAGTAGGGAGACCCAGTACTTC. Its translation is CASSFSTSRETQYF.

CDR3 loop: CASSLRLEVRELFF. CDR3 sequence (DNA): TGTGCCAGCAGTTTAAGGTTAGAGGTCCGGGAGCTGTTTTTT. V gene TRBV6-2 or TRBV6-3 combines with J gene TRBJ2-2; D is undetermined. CDR1 is MNHEY, CDR2 SVGEGT, per germline. There are 14 residues in the CDR3. V was shortened by 4 bases and J by 9 bases, with 15 bases between the two germline ends.

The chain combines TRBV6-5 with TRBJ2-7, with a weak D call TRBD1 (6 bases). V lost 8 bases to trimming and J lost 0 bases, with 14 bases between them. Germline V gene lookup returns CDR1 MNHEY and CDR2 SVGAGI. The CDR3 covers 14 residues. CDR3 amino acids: CASVRDTSSYEQYF. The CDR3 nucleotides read TGTGCCAGCGTCCGGGACACGAGCTCCTACGAGCAGTACTTC.

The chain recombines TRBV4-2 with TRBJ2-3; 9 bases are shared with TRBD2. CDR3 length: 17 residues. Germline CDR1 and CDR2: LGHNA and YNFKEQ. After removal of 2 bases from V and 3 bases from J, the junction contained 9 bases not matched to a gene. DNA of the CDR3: TGTGCCAGCAGCCAATCGGTGCGGGGGGGTGGGACAGATACGCAGTATTTT. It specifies CASSQSVRGGGTDTQYF.

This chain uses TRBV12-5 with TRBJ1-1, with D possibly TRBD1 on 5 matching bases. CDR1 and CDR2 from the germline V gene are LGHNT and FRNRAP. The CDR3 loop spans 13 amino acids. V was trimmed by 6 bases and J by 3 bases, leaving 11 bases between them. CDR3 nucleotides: TGTGCTAGTGGCCCAGGGTTCGACACTGAAGCTTTCTTT. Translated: CASGPGFDTEAFF.

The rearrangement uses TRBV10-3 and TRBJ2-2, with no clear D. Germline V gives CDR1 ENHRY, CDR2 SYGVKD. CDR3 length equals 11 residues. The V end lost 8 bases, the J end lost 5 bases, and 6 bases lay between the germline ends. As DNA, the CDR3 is TGTGCCATCTCCGGTACCGGGGAGCTGTTTTTT. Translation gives CAISGTGELFF.

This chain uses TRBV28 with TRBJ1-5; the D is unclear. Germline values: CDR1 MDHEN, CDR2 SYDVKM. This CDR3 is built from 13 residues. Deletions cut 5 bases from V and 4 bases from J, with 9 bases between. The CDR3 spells CASSPDQNQPQHF. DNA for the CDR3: TGTGCCAGCAGTCCAGATCAAAATCAGCCCCAGCATTTT.

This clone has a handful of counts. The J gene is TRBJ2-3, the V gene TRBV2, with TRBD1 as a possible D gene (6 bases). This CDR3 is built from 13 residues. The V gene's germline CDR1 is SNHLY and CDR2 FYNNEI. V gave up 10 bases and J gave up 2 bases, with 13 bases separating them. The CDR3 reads CATGQTDTDTQYF. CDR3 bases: TGTGCCACCGGACAGACTGACACAGATACGCAGTATTTT. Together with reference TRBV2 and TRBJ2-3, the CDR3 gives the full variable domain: EPEVTQTPSHQVTQMGQEVILRCVPISNHLYFYWYRQILGQKVEFLVSFYNNEISEKSEIFDDQFSVERPDGSNFTLKIRSTKLEDSAMYFCATGQTDTDTQYFGPGTRLTVL.

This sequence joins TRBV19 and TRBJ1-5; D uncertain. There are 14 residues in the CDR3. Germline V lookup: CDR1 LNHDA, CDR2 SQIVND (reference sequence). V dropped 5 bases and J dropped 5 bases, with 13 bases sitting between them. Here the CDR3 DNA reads TGTGCCAGTAGTCCCCTCGGGAGTGATCAGCCCCAGCATTTT. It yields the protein CASSPLGSDQPQHF.

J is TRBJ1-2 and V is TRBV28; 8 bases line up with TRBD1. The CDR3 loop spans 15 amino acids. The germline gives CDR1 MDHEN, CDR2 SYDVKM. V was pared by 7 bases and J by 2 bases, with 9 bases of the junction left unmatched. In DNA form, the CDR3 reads TGTGCCAGCACCCTGCAGGGGGCTGTCAACTATGGCTACACCTTC. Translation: CASTLQGAVNYGYTF.

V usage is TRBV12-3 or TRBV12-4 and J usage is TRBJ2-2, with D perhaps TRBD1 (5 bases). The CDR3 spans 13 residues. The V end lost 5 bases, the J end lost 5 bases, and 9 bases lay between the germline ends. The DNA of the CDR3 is TGTGCCAGCAGTAGGTCAGGGACCGGGGAGCTGTTTTTT. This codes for CASSRSGTGELFF.